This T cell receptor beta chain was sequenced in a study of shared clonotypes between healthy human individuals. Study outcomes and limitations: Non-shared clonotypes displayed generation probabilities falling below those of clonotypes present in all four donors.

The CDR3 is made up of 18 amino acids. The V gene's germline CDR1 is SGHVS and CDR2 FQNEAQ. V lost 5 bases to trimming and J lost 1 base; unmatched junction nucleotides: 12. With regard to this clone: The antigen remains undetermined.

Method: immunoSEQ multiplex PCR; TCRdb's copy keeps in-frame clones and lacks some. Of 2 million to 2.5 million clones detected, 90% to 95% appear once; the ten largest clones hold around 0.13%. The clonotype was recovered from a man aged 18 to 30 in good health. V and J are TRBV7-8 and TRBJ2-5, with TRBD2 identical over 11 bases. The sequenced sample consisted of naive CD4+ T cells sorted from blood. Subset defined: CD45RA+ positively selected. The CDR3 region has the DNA TGTGCCAGCAGCCACCCGCCTGTGACTAGCGGGGTCCAAGAGACCCAGTACTTC. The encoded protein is CASSHPPVTSGVQETQYF. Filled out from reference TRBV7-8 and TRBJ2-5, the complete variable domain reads GAGVSQSPRYKVAKRGQDVALRCDPISGHVSLFWYQQALGQGPEFLTYFQNEAQLDKSGLPSDRFFAERPEGSVSTLKIQRTQQEDSAVYLCASSHPPVTSGVQETQYFGPGTRLLVL.